This is a list of T cell receptor beta chains from one sample in a study of post-analysis software for immune sequencing data. Each CDR3 protein gets one entry after TCRdb re-called the PCR reads with MiXCR. The sample shows approximately 690,000 distinct CDR3 sequences, 59% of them seen only once. Material: blood. Every receptor here comes from a girl aged 2-10 years with multiple sclerosis. Each CDR3 is given with its conserved first and last residue. D genes are given only for firm matches. Rows give clone size only sometimes, using once, few, many, or a class for an expanded clone.

v_gene: TRBV20-1
d_gene: .
abundance: .
j_gene: TRBJ1-4
CDR3aa: CSARDAVAEKLFF
CDR3nt: TGCAGTGCTAGAGATGCGGTAGCTGAAAAACTGTTTTTT

v_gene: TRBV20-1
d_gene: TRBD2
abundance: .
j_gene: TRBJ2-5
CDR3aa: CSAGTSGRGQYF
CDR3nt: TGCAGTGCAGGGACTAGCGGGAGGGGGCAGTACTTC

v_gene: TRBV4-3
d_gene: .
abundance: .
j_gene: TRBJ2-3
CDR3aa: CASSQDRGAVDTQYF
CDR3nt: TGCGCCAGCAGCCAAGATCGGGGGGCCGTTGATACGCAGTATTTT

v_gene: TRBV28
d_gene: TRBD1
abundance: .
j_gene: TRBJ1-4
CDR3aa: CASIGHRGTNEKLFF
CDR3nt: TGTGCCAGCATCGGGCACAGGGGAACTAATGAAAAACTGTTTTTT

v_gene: TRBV4-1
d_gene: TRBD2
abundance: few
j_gene: TRBJ2-7
CDR3aa: CASSQVVAGDYEQYF
CDR3nt: TGCGCCAGCAGCCAAGTAGTAGCGGGAGACTACGAGCAGTACTTC

v_gene: TRBV20-1
d_gene: .
abundance: .
j_gene: TRBJ1-1
CDR3aa: CSARDPVRMNTEAFF
CDR3nt: TGCAGTGCTAGAGACCCGGTCCGTATGAACACTGAAGCTTTCTTT

v_gene: TRBV6-1
d_gene: .
abundance: .
j_gene: TRBJ2-7
CDR3aa: CASSGRNGSPEQYF
CDR3nt: TGTGCCAGCAGTGGCCGGAACGGATCCCCCGAGCAGTACTTC

v_gene: TRBV6-6
d_gene: .
abundance: few
j_gene: TRBJ2-7
CDR3aa: CASSHRDIAYEQYF
CDR3nt: TGTGCCAGCAGCCACCGGGACATTGCCTACGAGCAGTACTTC

v_gene: TRBV30
d_gene: .
abundance: .
j_gene: TRBJ2-7
CDR3aa: CAWRSVQSLYEQYF
CDR3nt: TGTGCCTGGAGGTCGGTCCAGAGCCTCTACGAGCAGTACTTC

v_gene: TRBV2
d_gene: TRBD2
abundance: .
j_gene: TRBJ2-5
CDR3aa: CASSRRGVQETQYF
CDR3nt: TGTGCCAGCAGTCGACGGGGGGTACAAGAGACCCAGTACTTC

v_gene: TRBV12-3/TRBV12-4
d_gene: .
abundance: .
j_gene: TRBJ1-2
CDR3aa: CASSRTDTGTGYTF
CDR3nt: TGTGCCAGCAGCCGAACGGACACGGGGACGGGCTACACCTTC

v_gene: TRBV12-3/TRBV12-4
d_gene: .
abundance: many
j_gene: TRBJ2-1
CDR3aa: CASRTMGFNEQFF
CDR3nt: TGTGCCAGCAGGACGATGGGATTCAATGAGCAGTTCTTC

v_gene: TRBV12-3/TRBV12-4
d_gene: .
abundance: few
j_gene: TRBJ1-2
CDR3aa: CASSLYMGQHGYTF
CDR3nt: TGTGCCAGCAGTTTATATATGGGGCAGCATGGCTACACCTTC

v_gene: TRBV5-1
d_gene: TRBD1
abundance: once
j_gene: TRBJ2-5
CDR3aa: CASKNPGTGETQYF
CDR3nt: TGCGCCAGCAAAAATCCTGGGACAGGGGAGACCCAGTACTTC

v_gene: TRBV30
d_gene: .
abundance: .
j_gene: TRBJ2-3
CDR3aa: CARGEVTDTQYF
CDR3nt: TGTGCCCGCGGCGAGGTGACAGATACGCAGTATTTT

v_gene: TRBV12-3/TRBV12-4
d_gene: TRBD1
abundance: .
j_gene: TRBJ1-1
CDR3aa: CASSAPGQGSTEAFF
CDR3nt: TGTGCCAGCAGTGCCCCGGGACAGGGGAGCACTGAAGCTTTCTTT

v_gene: TRBV29-1
d_gene: TRBD2
abundance: once
j_gene: TRBJ2-5
CDR3aa: CSVDGASGGLPFQETQYF
CDR3nt: TGCAGCGTTGATGGTGCGTCGGGAGGCCTACCATTCCAAGAGACCCAGTACTTC

v_gene: TRBV11-2
d_gene: .
abundance: .
j_gene: TRBJ1-2
CDR3aa: CASSSGPGVYGYTF
CDR3nt: TGTGCCAGCAGCTCGGGACCGGGGGTCTATGGCTACACCTTC

v_gene: TRBV29-1
d_gene: .
abundance: .
j_gene: TRBJ1-2
CDR3aa: CSVRGWGGADGYTF
CDR3nt: TGCAGCGTTCGAGGTTGGGGAGGAGCGGATGGCTACACCTTC

v_gene: TRBV6-2/TRBV6-3
d_gene: TRBD2
abundance: .
j_gene: TRBJ2-7
CDR3aa: CASSFGLAGPYEQYF
CDR3nt: TGTGCCAGCAGCTTCGGACTAGCGGGGCCCTACGAGCAGTACTTC

v_gene: TRBV28
d_gene: TRBD1
abundance: few
j_gene: TRBJ1-5
CDR3aa: CASSLLLMGTGNQPQHF
CDR3nt: TGTGCCAGCAGTTTGTTATTAATGGGGACAGGGAATCAGCCCCAGCATTTT

v_gene: TRBV5-1
d_gene: TRBD2
abundance: .
j_gene: TRBJ2-5
CDR3aa: CASAGEGKETQYF
CDR3nt: TGCGCCAGCGCCGGGGAGGGAAAAGAGACCCAGTACTTC

v_gene: TRBV5-1
d_gene: .
abundance: .
j_gene: TRBJ2-6
CDR3aa: CASSPAQGVTGANVLTF
CDR3nt: TGCGCCAGCAGCCCGGCGCAGGGCGTGACTGGGGCCAACGTCCTGACTTTC

v_gene: TRBV12-3/TRBV12-4
d_gene: TRBD2
abundance: few
j_gene: TRBJ2-2
CDR3aa: CASSLLPSGVGELFF
CDR3nt: TGTGCCAGCAGTTTACTGCCTAGCGGGGTCGGGGAGCTGTTTTTT

v_gene: TRBV6-5
d_gene: .
abundance: .
j_gene: TRBJ2-7
CDR3aa: CASSRSRLVREQYF
CDR3nt: TGTGCCAGCAGTCGTTCTCGACTAGTACGCGAGCAGTACTTC

v_gene: TRBV29-1
d_gene: TRBD1
abundance: .
j_gene: TRBJ1-1
CDR3aa: CSLRQGIQAEAFF
CDR3nt: TGCAGCCTACGACAGGGGATACAGGCTGAAGCTTTCTTT